The 21 T cell receptor beta chains below come from one sample, sequenced in a study of cytomegalovirus exposure and HLA in healthy donors. 60 Vbeta and 13 Jbeta primers were used in PCR. Assay: immunoSEQ multiplex PCR; the TCRdb copy retains only in-frame clones and omits some. The sample includes about 98,000 clones, more than 65% of them seen just once. Sequencing was done on a sample of PBMCs. The receptors here all came from a human donor in good health.

J is TRBJ1-1 and V is TRBV27; 9 bases map to TRBD1. The germline CDR1 and CDR2 sequences are MNHEY and SMNVEV (reference sequence). The ends lost 8 bases at V and 7 bases at J; junction bases unmatched: 5. This CDR3 is built from 12 residues. This CDR3 is CASLGTGFEAFF. The CDR3 region has the DNA TGTGCCAGCCTCGGGACAGGGTTTGAAGCTTTCTTT.

For the CDR3, the DNA is TGTGCCAGCAGCTTAGCGATGGGACAGGGGTATCTGTCTGGAAACACCATATATTTT. As protein: CASSLAMGQGYLSGNTIYF. The chain links TRBV7-9 to TRBJ1-3; TRBD1 agrees at 10 bases. The germline CDR1 and CDR2 sequences are SEHNR and FQNEAQ (reference sequence). The V segment lost 0 bases and the J segment 1 base; nucleotides outside the gene matches: 9. CDR3 length equals 19 residues.

The chain uses TRBV7-9 and TRBJ2-3; 8 bases match TRBD2. The CDR3 has 16 residues. The trim removed 3 bases at V and 2 bases at J, leaving 7 bases unmatched. Germline V lookup: CDR1 SEHNR, CDR2 FQNEAQ (reference sequence). In DNA form, the CDR3 reads TGTGCCAGCAGCTTCAGCGGGGGACTATACACAGATACGCAGTATTTT. Amino acids: CASSFSGGLYTDTQYF.

V usage is TRBV21-1 and J usage is TRBJ2-1; TRBD1, the table's D call, was not compared with the DNA. TRBV21-1 is labeled a pseudogene. The CDR3 totals 15 residues. The CDR3 is CASSKQGWGYNEQFF. The CDR3 coding sequence is TGTGCCAGCAGCAAACAGGGGTGGGGTTACAATGAGCAGTTCTTC.

The chain is built from TRBV2 and TRBJ2-1; 7 bases are a match to TRBD2. Losses at the gene ends were 8 bases for V and 4 bases for J; bases not matched to a gene: 8. From germline, CDR1 is SNHLY and CDR2 FYNNEI. The CDR3 consists of 14 residues. The CDR3 DNA reads as TGTGCCAGCCGGGGGAGGGGCGGGTACAATGAGCAGTTCTTC. Translation gives CASRGRGGYNEQFF. Supplemented by reference TRBV2 and TRBJ2-1, the full variable domain reads EPEVTQTPSHQVTQMGQEVILRCVPISNHLYFYWYRQILGQKVEFLVSFYNNEISEKSEIFDDQFSVERPDGSNFTLKIRSTKLEDSAMYFCASRGRGGYNEQFFGPGTRLTVL.

The chain employs TRBV7-2 and TRBJ2-5; the D gene is possibly TRBD2 (5 bases). V lost 2 bases, J lost 4 bases, and 20 bases lay in between. The CDR3 has 17 amino acids. From germline, CDR1 is SGHTA and CDR2 FQGNSA. This CDR3 reads CASSLISPRPAGETQYF. CDR3 nucleotides: TGTGCCAGCAGCTTAATATCACCACGCCCCGCGGGAGAGACCCAGTACTTC. Supplemented by reference TRBV7-2 and TRBJ2-5, the full variable domain reads GAGVSQSPSNKVTEKGKDVELRCDPISGHTALYWYRQSLGQGLEFLIYFQGNSAPDKSGLPSDRFSAERTGGSVSTLTIQRTQQEDSAVYLCASSLISPRPAGETQYFGPGTRLLVL.

The V call is TRBV9, the J call TRBJ2-7; 9 nucleotides line up with TRBD1. The germline V gene has CDR1 SGDLS and CDR2 YYNGEE. There are 15 residues in the CDR3. The V and J ends lost 4 bases and 0 bases, in that order; junction bases with no gene match: 5. In DNA form, the CDR3 reads TGTGCCAGCAGCCCCGGACAGGGGTCCTCCTACGAGCAGTACTTC. It yields the protein CASSPGQGSSYEQYF.

The J gene is TRBJ2-5, the V gene TRBV6-5; D not resolved. The J call is uncertain, as TRBJ2-7 better fits the DNA end. Germline V lookup: CDR1 MNHEY, CDR2 SVGAGI. The CDR3 extends over 13 amino acids. The CDR3 DNA follows: TGTGCCAGCAGTTACTCGACTTCCTACGAGCAGTACTTC. This encodes CASSYSTSYEQYF.

This clone was counted a few times. The chain employs TRBV2 and TRBJ2-2; a weak D match, TRBD1 (6 bases). The CDR3 is 12 amino acids. Trimming pared 6 bases from V and 12 bases from J, leaving 14 bases between. CDR1 and CDR2 (germline): SNHLY, FYNNEI. Written as DNA, the CDR3 is TGTGCCAGCAGCACCGGGACAAGTAAGCTGTTTTTT. The encoded protein is CASSTGTSKLFF.

The chain recombines TRBV14 with TRBJ2-1; a possible D gene is TRBD2 (5 bases). The V gene lost 2 bases and the J gene lost 8 bases, with 16 bases spanning the gap. The CDR3 spans 15 residues. Germline CDR1 is SGHDN and CDR2 is FVKESK. In nucleotides, the CDR3 is TGTGCCAGCAGCCAACAACCGCGGGTATACTATGAGCAGTTCTTC. This translates into CASSQQPRVYYEQFF.

This clone was observed once. V and J are TRBV5-1 and TRBJ2-5; 10 bases are a match to TRBD2. The CDR3 sequence is 16 residues long. Trimming removed 4 bases from V and 4 bases from J; junction bases left unmatched: 10. Germline values: CDR1 SGHRS, CDR2 YFSETQ. CDR3 DNA: TGCGCCAGCAGCGTACGCCGGGCTAGCGGGAGAGAGACCCAGTACTTC. It specifies CASSVRRASGRETQYF.

This clone has only one observation. The chain is built from TRBV5-1 and TRBJ2-3, with 10 bases identical to TRBD2. V shed 0 bases, J shed 4 bases, and the junction held 11 bases outside the gene matches. The CDR3 is made up of 18 amino acids. Germline V lookup: CDR1 SGHRS, CDR2 YFSETQ. The CDR3 DNA sequence: TGCGCCAGCAGCTTGGAGGGAACTAGCGGGAATGCAGCAGATACGCAGTATTTT. It encodes CASSLEGTSGNAADTQYF.

V gene TRBV5-6 combines with J gene TRBJ2-2; no clear D gene. Germline CDR1 SGHDT, CDR2 YYEEEE. With 3 bases removed from V and 3 bases from J, the gap between germline ends came to 12 bases. This CDR3 is 15 amino acids long. This chain's CDR3 is CASSSVTADTGELFF. CDR3 sequence (DNA): TGTGCCAGCAGCTCTGTTACTGCGGACACCGGGGAGCTGTTTTTT.

The rearrangement uses TRBV15 and TRBJ2-3; 13 positions match TRBD2. The CDR3 runs 18 residues. CDR1 and CDR2 from the germline V gene are LNHNV and YYDKDF (reference sequence). The V and J ends lost 1 base and 2 bases, in that order; junction bases with no gene match: 6. The CDR3 DNA reads TGTGCCACCAGCAGAGGGAGACTAGCGGGAGGACCCACAGATACGCAGTATTTT. Amino acid sequence: CATSRGRLAGGPTDTQYF.

The table lists this clone with a few counts. The gene calls are TRBV5-4 and TRBJ2-1; no reliable D call. Germline V gene sequence: CDR1 SGHNT, CDR2 YYREEE (reference sequence). Trimming left V 3 bases short and J 8 bases short, with 18 bases between. The CDR3 consists of 15 residues. The CDR3 region is CASSYLHDSRDEQFF. CDR3 nucleotide sequence: TGTGCCAGCAGCTACTTACACGACTCACGGGATGAGCAGTTCTTC.

This chain uses TRBV11-2 with TRBJ1-1; D may be TRBD1 (6 bases). Trimming cost V 2 bases and J 4 bases, with 11 bases left between them. Germline-derived CDR1 and CDR2 are SGHAT and FQNNGV. CDR3 length: 14 amino acids. The CDR3 loop is CASSLLKGGTEAFF. The CDR3 DNA follows: TGTGCCAGCAGCTTATTGAAAGGGGGCACTGAAGCTTTCTTT.

The V call is TRBV2, the J call TRBJ1-4; TRBD1 matches at 9 bases. Germline V gene lookup returns CDR1 SNHLY and CDR2 FYNNEI. V lost 7 bases, J lost 4 bases, and 7 bases stayed unmatched. This CDR3 contains 15 residues. The CDR3 protein is CASIMRTGVNEKLFF. CDR3 nucleotide sequence: TGTGCCAGCATAATGAGGACAGGGGTTAATGAAAAACTGTTTTTT.

This clone was counted a single time. The V gene is TRBV5-1, the J gene TRBJ2-5; D perhaps matches TRBD1 (6 bases). With the DNA end fitting TRBJ2-7 better, the J assignment may be wrong. This CDR3 comprises 13 residues. CDR1 SGHRS and CDR2 YFSETQ come from the germline V gene. CDR3 nucleotides: TGCGCCAGCAGCCCAGGACAGTCCTACGAGCAGTACTTC. Amino acids: CASSPGQSYEQYF.

This clone was detected only once. The CDR3 loop reads CASSQERGRGTGELFF. Written as DNA, the CDR3 is TGCGCCAGCAGCCAAGAAAGGGGCCGTGGCACCGGGGAGCTGTTTTTT. The chain recombines TRBV4-1 with TRBJ2-2; D may be TRBD1 (5 bases). V dropped 0 bases and J dropped 4 bases, with 12 bases sitting between them. The CDR3 runs to 16 residues. In germline, CDR1 is MGHRA, CDR2 YSYEKL.

The CDR3 DNA reads as TGTGCCAGCAGCTTACGGGACTCCAACACCGGGGAGCTGTTTTTT. This translates into CASSLRDSNTGELFF. The rearrangement uses TRBV7-8 and TRBJ2-2; TRBD2 is a possible D gene (6 bases). Trimming removed 2 bases at V and 2 bases at J, with 9 bases between. The CDR3 spans 15 residues. Germline-derived CDR1 and CDR2 are SGHVS and FQNEAQ.

This CDR3 reads CASSLGQNSNQPQHF. CDR3 nucleotides: TGCGCCAGCAGCTTGGGGCAGAATAGCAATCAGCCCCAGCATTTT. This chain links TRBV5-1 with TRBJ1-5, with unresolved D. V was shortened by 0 bases and J by 0 bases, with 7 bases between the two germline ends. This CDR3 has 15 amino acids. Germline V gives CDR1 SGHRS, CDR2 YFSETQ.